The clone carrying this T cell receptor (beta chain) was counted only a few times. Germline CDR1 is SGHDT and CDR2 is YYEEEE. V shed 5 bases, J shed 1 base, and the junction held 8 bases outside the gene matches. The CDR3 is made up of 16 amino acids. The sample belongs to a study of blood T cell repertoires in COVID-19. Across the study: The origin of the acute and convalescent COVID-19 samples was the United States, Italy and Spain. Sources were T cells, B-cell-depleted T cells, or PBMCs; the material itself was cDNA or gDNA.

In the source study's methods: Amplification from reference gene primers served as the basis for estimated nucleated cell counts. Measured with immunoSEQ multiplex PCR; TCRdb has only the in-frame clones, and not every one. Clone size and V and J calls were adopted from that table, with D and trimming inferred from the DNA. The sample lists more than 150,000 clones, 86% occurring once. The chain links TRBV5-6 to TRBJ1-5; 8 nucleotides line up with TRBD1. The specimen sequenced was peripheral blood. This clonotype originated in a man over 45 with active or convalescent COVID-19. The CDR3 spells CASSRDRGRSNQPQHF. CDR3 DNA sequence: TGTGCCAGCAGTAGAGACAGGGGAAGGAGCAATCAGCCCCAGCATTTT. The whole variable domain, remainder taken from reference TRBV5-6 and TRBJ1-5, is DAGVTQSPTHLIKTRGQQVTLRCSPKSGHDTVSWYQQALGQGPQFIFQYYEEEERQRGNFPDRFSGHQFPNYSSELNVNALLLGDSALYLCASSRDRGRSNQPQHFGDGTRLSIL.